A selection of T cell receptor beta chains follows, all from one sample in a study of T cell responses to AZD1222 COVID-19 vaccine. TCRdb's copy holds only in-frame clones and misses some; the assay was immunoSEQ multiplex PCR. The sample lists 150,000 or so clones; 90% to 95% were seen once. The sequences come from peripheral blood, collected 28 days after the second AZD1222 dose. All receptors come from an adult who received the AZD1222 COVID-19 vaccine. CDR3s include the opening cysteine and the closing phenylalanine or tryptophan. The order of the fields is J gene, clone size, D gene, V gene, CDR3 DNA, CDR3 protein. A D gene is named only where the DNA matches it firmly. A row's size may be missing; if present it is once, few, many or a size class.

>TRBJ2-2|.|.|TRBV19
TGTGCCAGTAGTGCAACAGGGACCGGGGAGCTGTTTTTT
CASSATGTGELFF
>TRBJ2-1|once|.|TRBV6-6
TGTGCCAGCATCACAGGTGGCTCCCACCATGAGCAGTTCTTC
CASITGGSHHEQFF
>TRBJ2-2|.|TRBD2|TRBV24-1
TGTGCCACCAGTGACCTACTAGCGGGGGGGCTCGGGGAGCTGTTTTTT
CATSDLLAGGLGELFF
>TRBJ1-5|once|.|TRBV4-3
TGCGCCAGCAGCCAAGAGAGGGGGGCAAATCAGCCCCAGCATTTT
CASSQERGANQPQHF
>TRBJ1-2|.|.|TRBV30
TGTGCCTGGCTAGTCAGGGGTCACTATGGCTACACCTTC
CAWLVRGHYGYTF
>TRBJ2-7|.|TRBD1|TRBV6-6
TGTGCCAGCACCAGACAGGGGGCAGGCTACGAGCAGTACTTC
CASTRQGAGYEQYF
>TRBJ1-1|.|TRBD1|TRBV7-2
TGTGCCAGCAGCCCAGGGGGGCCTGGAGCTTTCTTT
CASSPGGPGAFF
>TRBJ1-1|.|.|TRBV6-5
TGTGCCAGCTTGCCCTGGGGCACTGAAGCTTTCTTT
CASLPWGTEAFF
>TRBJ1-6|.|TRBD1|TRBV6-1
TGTGCCAGCAGTGCAACACCGGGACAGGGCTATAATTCACCCCTCCACTTT
CASSATPGQGYNSPLHF
>TRBJ2-7|.|.|TRBV27
TGTGCCAGCAACCCTAAAGGAGCAGGAAGAAGCGAGCAGTACTTC
CASNPKGAGRSEQYF
>TRBJ2-7|.|.|TRBV3-1/TRBV3-2
TGTGCCAGCAGCCAAGAAGGCGGGGGCCCTTCCAAGCAGTACTTC
CASSQEGGGPSKQYF
>TRBJ1-3|few|.|TRBV7-2
TGTGCCAGCAGCTCCGAATACAGGGCTGGAAACACCATATATTTT
CASSSEYRAGNTIYF
>TRBJ1-1|.|.|TRBV5-6
TGTGCCAGCGGGGGAACAGGGAAGGAGGGCACTGAAGCTTTCTTT
CASGGTGKEGTEAFF
>TRBJ2-7|.|.|TRBV19
TGTGCCAGTAGTATATTGGGGTCCCACACTGGGCAGTACTTC
CASSILGSHTGQYF
>TRBJ1-2|.|.|TRBV27
TGTGCCAGCACCCTTTCCCCCGGCTATGGCTACACCTTC
CASTLSPGYGYTF
>TRBJ2-6|.|.|TRBV29-1
TGCAGCGTCATCAAAAATAACGTCCTGACTTTC
CSVIKNNVLTF
>TRBJ1-1|few|.|TRBV3-1/TRBV3-2
TGTGCCAGCAGCCAAGAATTTAGGGACACCCTTACGAACACTGAAGCTTTCTTT
CASSQEFRDTLTNTEAFF
>TRBJ1-2|.|.|TRBV12-3/TRBV12-4
TGTGCCAGCAGTTTGTCCGGAGACTATGGCTACACCTTC
CASSLSGDYGYTF
>TRBJ1-2|few|.|TRBV19
TGTGCCAGTAGTCCCGGGTACGACTACACCTTC
CASSPGYDYTF
>TRBJ2-7|.|.|TRBV28
TGTGCCAGCAGTGTAGCTTCGGAGGGCTCCTACGAGCAGTACTTC
CASSVASEGSYEQYF
>TRBJ1-1|.|.|TRBV15
TGTGCCACCTACTGGGGGACTGAAGCTTTCTTT
CATYWGTEAFF
>TRBJ1-2|.|.|TRBV25-1
TGTGCCAGCAGTAGTTTAGTTGGCTACACCTTC
CASSSLVGYTF
>TRBJ1-5|.|.|TRBV2
TGTGCCAGCTCCCCCGGCGATAGCAATCAGCCCCAGCATTTT
CASSPGDSNQPQHF
>TRBJ1-6|.|TRBD1|TRBV7-2
TGTGCCAGCAGCTCACAGGGGTGGTCCTATAATTCACCCCTCCACTTT
CASSSQGWSYNSPLHF
>TRBJ2-1|.|TRBD2|TRBV27
TGTGCCAGCAGCCTGTCTCCGGGACTAGCCTACAATGAGCAGTTCTTC
CASSLSPGLAYNEQFF